This T cell receptor beta chain was sequenced in a study of blood T cells in healthy people across ages. Findings and limits, study-wide: Diversity of TCR beta per million T cells declined in a roughly linear way with age.

The CDR3 has 14 residues. The V gene's germline CDR1 is SGHAT and CDR2 FQNNGV. Between the trimmed V and J ends, which lost 3 bases and 1 base, there was a span of 9 bases. Staff drew approximately 9.7 milliliters of peripheral blood from each donor. Each sample yielded at least 6 micrograms of PBMC total RNA. Together with a sample-barcoded 5' primer, a J-beta primer mix was included in a second PCR lasting about 6 to 11 cycles. The yield of each sample was at least 3 million CDR3-containing paired-end reads. A single record per CDR3 protein comes from TCRdb applying MiXCR to the 5' RACE reads. The table records roughly 1.6 million distinct CDR3 sequences, about 35% of them present only once. On this clonotype: What it binds is not known.

Sequencing used blood. The chain employs TRBV11-2 and TRBJ1-1; no clear D gene. This TCR was sampled from a woman in her twenties or thirties in good health. For the CDR3, the DNA is TGTGCCAGCAGCTTCTGGGGAACGAACACTGAAGCTTTCTTT. It translates to CASSFWGTNTEAFF. Drawing the rest from reference TRBV11-2 and TRBJ1-1, the complete variable domain is EAGVAQSPRYKIIEKRQSVAFWCNPISGHATLYWYQQILGQGPKLLIQFQNNGVVDDSQLPKDRFSAERLKGVDSTLKIQPAKLEDSAVYLCASSFWGTNTEAFFGQGTRLTVV.